Shown below are 20 T cell receptor beta chains from a single sample sequenced in a study of OX40 agonist ivuxolimab in advanced cancers. Profiling relied on immunoSEQ multiplex PCR, and the TCRdb table lists in-frame clones only, not all of them. This table has tens of thousands of clones, under 90% appearing once. This specimen was CD4+ or CD8+ T cells sorted from blood, taken in a trial of the OX40 agonist ivuxolimab. The receptors originated from an adult with an advanced solid tumor such as melanoma, head and neck, liver or kidney cancer.

V usage is TRBV9 and J usage is TRBJ2-3, with 8 bases identical to TRBD2. The CDR3 spans 18 residues. Trimming at V came to 0 bases and at J to 0 bases, leaving 9 bases not matched to a gene. Germline assignment: CDR1 SGDLS and CDR2 YYNGEE. CDR3 coding DNA: TGTGCCAGCAGCGTAGGGCTAGCGGGTAAGACTAGCACAGATACGCAGTATTTT. Residues: CASSVGLAGKTSTDTQYF.

This clone was detected only once. The rearrangement links TRBV27 to TRBJ1-3; the D is unclear. The CDR3 consists of 16 residues. Germline loops: CDR1 MNHEY, CDR2 SMNVEV (reference sequence). V was trimmed by 6 bases and J by 2 bases, leaving 17 bases between them. CDR3 coding DNA: TGTGCCAGCAGACCATACAGCCCGATGGCTGGAAACACCATATATTTT. Translated: CASRPYSPMAGNTIYF.

The genes are TRBV11-2 and TRBJ2-7, with 7 bases identical to TRBD1. Germline CDR1 reads SGHAT; CDR2 reads FQNNGV. The CDR3 consists of 16 residues. V gave up 1 base and J gave up 2 bases; unmatched junction bases: 8. The CDR3 is CASSLVYGQGAYEQYF. The CDR3 DNA is TGTGCCAGCAGCTTAGTCTATGGGCAGGGGGCCTACGAGCAGTACTTC. The full variable domain, in which reference TRBV11-2 and TRBJ2-7 provide the parts outside the CDR3, is EAGVAQSPRYKIIEKRQSVAFWCNPISGHATLYWYQQILGQGPKLLIQFQNNGVVDDSQLPKDRFSAERLKGVDSTLKIQPAKLEDSAVYLCASSLVYGQGAYEQYFGPGTRLTVT.

The chain combines TRBV30 with TRBJ1-5; D is perhaps TRBD1 (5 bases). Germline CDR1 GTSNPN, CDR2 SVGIG (reference sequence). The V end lost 6 bases, the J end lost 7 bases, and 16 bases lay between the germline ends. The CDR3 loop spans 13 amino acids. The DNA of the CDR3 is TGTGCCTGTGGGACCCCCGGCGGACAGCCCCAGCATTTT. Amino acid sequence: CACGTPGGQPQHF.

V is TRBV25-1 and J is TRBJ1-1; a possible D gene is TRBD1 (5 bases). This CDR3 is 15 amino acids long. Trimming left V 1 base short and J 4 bases short, with 13 bases between. In germline, CDR1 is MGHDK, CDR2 SYGVNS. The chain's CDR3 is CASSESLMGGTEAFF. The CDR3 DNA is TGTGCCAGCAGTGAATCTCTTATGGGGGGCACTGAAGCTTTCTTT.

The V and J genes are TRBV7-9 and TRBJ2-7; 8 positions match TRBD2. CDR1 is SEHNR, CDR2 FQNEAQ, per germline (reference sequence). This CDR3 has 15 amino acids. Trimming took 6 bases from V and 3 from J; bases not matched to a gene: 10. Written as DNA, the CDR3 is TGTGCCAGCAGACGCCAGACTAGCGCAAGCTACGAGCAGTACTTC. Translation gives CASRRQTSASYEQYF.

V and J are TRBV7-2 and TRBJ2-7; 7 positions match TRBD1. This CDR3 contains 14 residues. J gave up 2 bases and V 5 bases, and 6 bases lay outside the gene matches. CDR1 and CDR2 from the germline V gene are SGHTA and FQGNSA. The CDR3 is CASSLAGTAYEQYF. CDR3 nucleotides: TGTGCCAGCAGCCTGGCCGGGACAGCCTACGAGCAGTACTTC.

The rearrangement joins TRBV28 to TRBJ2-7; D remains unclear. V lost 1 base, J lost 4 bases, and 17 bases lay in between. This CDR3 is 16 amino acids long. Per the germline V gene, CDR1 is MDHEN and CDR2 is SYDVKM. CDR3 DNA sequence: TGTGCCAGCAGTTTATTGATCGGCCTCGTTCCTTACGAGCAGTACTTC. As protein: CASSLLIGLVPYEQYF.

V is TRBV28 and J is TRBJ1-2, with D possibly TRBD1 on 5 matching bases. The CDR3 loop spans 13 amino acids. CDR1 MDHEN and CDR2 SYDVKM come from the germline V gene. Trimming left V 6 bases short and J 13 bases short, with 21 bases between. The CDR3 DNA sequence: TGTGCCAGCAGATCCCGGGACGCATGGAAGTTCACCTTC. Its translation: CASRSRDAWKFTF.

The chain has TRBV28 and TRBJ1-1, with 7 bases that match TRBD1. CDR3 length: 14 residues. Germline V gives CDR1 MDHEN, CDR2 SYDVKM. Unmatched junction bases numbered 5, after V lost 3 bases and J lost 4 bases. The CDR3 protein is CASSFEGGVTEAFF. CDR3 nucleotides: TGTGCCAGCAGTTTCGAAGGGGGCGTCACTGAAGCTTTCTTT.

The rearrangement links TRBV13 to TRBJ1-1; D is undetermined. With 0 bases removed from V and 5 bases from J, the gap between germline ends came to 7 bases. CDR1 and CDR2 (germline): PRHDT, FYEKMQ (reference sequence). This CDR3 comprises 13 residues. CDR3 region: CASSLGRRTEAFF. CDR3 sequence (DNA): TGTGCCAGCAGCTTAGGCCGGCGGACTGAAGCTTTCTTT.

This clone was counted a few times. The chain employs TRBV6-5 and TRBJ2-7; perhaps D is TRBD1 or TRBD2 (6 bases each). V gave up 6 bases and J gave up 7 bases, with 16 bases separating them. In germline, CDR1 is MNHEY, CDR2 SVGAGI. This CDR3 has 13 residues. The CDR3 DNA reads TGTGCCAGCAGCCAACACCAGGGGAGGGAGCAGTACTTC. As protein: CASSQHQGREQYF.

This sequence joins TRBV6-5 and TRBJ1-1, with D unclear. V was clipped by 0 bases and J by 1 base, with 6 bases between them. Germline CDR1 is MNHEY and CDR2 is SVGAGI. CDR3 length: 14 residues. In DNA form, the CDR3 reads TGTGCCAGCAGTTACTCATGGGAGAACACTGAAGCTTTCTTT. Amino acid sequence: CASSYSWENTEAFF.

This clone was found a few times. The chain links TRBV30 to TRBJ1-6, with D possibly being TRBD1 (6 bases). CDR1 GTSNPN and CDR2 SVGIG come from the germline V gene (reference sequence). Between the trimmed V and J ends, which lost 0 bases and 7 bases, there was a span of 16 bases. CDR3 length equals 16 residues. The CDR3 sequence is CAWSVEGDRRNSPLHF. The DNA of the CDR3 is TGTGCCTGGAGTGTAGAGGGGGACCGCCGGAATTCACCCCTCCACTTT.

The chain joins TRBV5-1 to TRBJ2-5; the match to TRBD2 covers 12 bases. The CDR3 runs 16 residues. Germline trimming cut 3 bases from V and 1 base from J; bases unmatched to any gene: 4. CDR1 and CDR2 from the germline V gene are SGHRS and YFSETQ. The CDR3 is CASSWGGLAGQETQYF. The DNA for the CDR3 is TGCGCCAGCAGCTGGGGGGGACTAGCGGGCCAAGAGACCCAGTACTTC.

This clone was detected once. The rearrangement links TRBV19 to TRBJ2-3, with TRBD1 as a possible D gene (6 bases). The germline V gene has CDR1 LNHDA and CDR2 SQIVND (reference sequence). The V gene lost 5 bases and the J gene lost 0 bases, with 12 bases spanning the gap. The CDR3 is made up of 15 amino acids. CDR3 DNA: TGTGCCAGTAGTCTGGGAACAGGGAGCACAGATACGCAGTATTTT. It translates to CASSLGTGSTDTQYF.

The CDR3: CASKGVGELFF. CDR3 nucleotide sequence: TGTGCCAGCAAGGGGGTCGGGGAGCTGTTTTTT. This chain joins TRBV9 and TRBJ2-2, with a possible D match to TRBD1 (6 bases). This CDR3 spans 11 amino acids. V was cut by 6 bases and J by 7 bases, with 7 bases left in between. Germline V gene data show CDR1 as SGDLS and CDR2 as YYNGEE.

The chain couples TRBV19 to TRBJ2-1; no reliable D call. V was clipped by 3 bases and J by 4 bases, with 19 bases between them. CDR3 length: 17 amino acids. Germline V gene data show CDR1 as LNHDA and CDR2 as SQIVND (reference sequence). The CDR3 DNA is TGTGCCAGTAGTATCGGCCTCGGCTCTCCTAGGTACAATGAGCAGTTCTTC. Amino acid sequence: CASSIGLGSPRYNEQFF.

The V gene is TRBV11-3, the J gene TRBJ2-3; tentative D call: TRBD1 (6 bases). There are 13 residues in the CDR3. From germline, CDR1 is SGHNT and CDR2 YENEEA. Between the trimmed V and J ends, which lost 0 bases and 5 bases, there was a span of 6 bases. CDR3 protein: CASSLEGQDTQYF. The CDR3 DNA sequence: TGTGCCAGCAGCTTAGAGGGACAAGATACGCAGTATTTT. The whole variable domain, filled in from reference TRBV11-3 and TRBJ2-3, reads EAGVVQSPRYKIIEKKQPVAFWCNPISGHNTLYWYLQNLGQGPELLIRYENEEAVDDSQLPKDRFSAERLKGVDSTLKIQPAELGDSAVYLCASSLEGQDTQYFGPGTRLTVL.

This clone has just one count. The CDR3 DNA is TGTGCCAGCAGCCCGCACCGGGACATCTACGAGCAGTACGTC. This encodes CASSPHRDIYEQYV. The chain is built from TRBV7-6 and TRBJ2-7; perhaps TRBD1 as D (6 bases). The CDR3 spans 14 residues. Germline assignment: CDR1 SGHVS and CDR2 FNYEAQ. V dropped 5 bases and J dropped 3 bases, with 14 bases sitting between them.